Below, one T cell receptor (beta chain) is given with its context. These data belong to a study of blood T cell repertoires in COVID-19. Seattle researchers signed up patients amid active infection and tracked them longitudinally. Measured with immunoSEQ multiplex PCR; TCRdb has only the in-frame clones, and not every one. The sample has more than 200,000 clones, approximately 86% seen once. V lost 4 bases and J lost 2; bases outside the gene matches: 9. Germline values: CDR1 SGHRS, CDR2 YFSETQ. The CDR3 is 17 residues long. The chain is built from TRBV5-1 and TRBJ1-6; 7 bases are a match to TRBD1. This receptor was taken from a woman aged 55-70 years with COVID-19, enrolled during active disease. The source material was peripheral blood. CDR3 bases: TGCGCCAGCAGCCCGGCAGGGGGTACTACCTATAATTCACCCCTCCACTTT. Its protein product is CASSPAGGTTYNSPLHF. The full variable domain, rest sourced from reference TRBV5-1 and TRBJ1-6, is KAGVTQTPRYLIKTRGQQVTLSCSPISGHRSVSWYQQTPGQGLQFLFEYFSETQRNKGNFPGRFSGRQFSNSRSEMNVSTLELGDSALYLCASSPAGGTTYNSPLHFGNGTRLTVT.